Reported below is one T cell receptor (beta chain). The germline V and J ends were trimmed by 3 bases and 4 bases, with 18 bases remaining between them. Germline CDR1 and CDR2: SNHLY and FYNNEI. The CDR3 has 16 residues. The data originate from a study of blood T cell repertoires in COVID-19. Measured with immunoSEQ multiplex PCR; TCRdb has only the in-frame clones, and not every one. Seen here are around 290,000 clones, 75% to 90% observed once, and the top ten hold 1.7%. The material sequenced was PBMCs or T cells enriched from blood (not recorded which). The chain carries TRBV2 and TRBJ1-1; weak D call: TRBD1 (5 bases). The receptor's source is a woman aged 40 to 55 who had recovered from COVID-19. CDR3 loop: CASSDQQVVRGTEAFF. As DNA, the CDR3 is TGTGCCAGCAGTGATCAACAGGTAGTGCGGGGCACTGAAGCTTTCTTT.